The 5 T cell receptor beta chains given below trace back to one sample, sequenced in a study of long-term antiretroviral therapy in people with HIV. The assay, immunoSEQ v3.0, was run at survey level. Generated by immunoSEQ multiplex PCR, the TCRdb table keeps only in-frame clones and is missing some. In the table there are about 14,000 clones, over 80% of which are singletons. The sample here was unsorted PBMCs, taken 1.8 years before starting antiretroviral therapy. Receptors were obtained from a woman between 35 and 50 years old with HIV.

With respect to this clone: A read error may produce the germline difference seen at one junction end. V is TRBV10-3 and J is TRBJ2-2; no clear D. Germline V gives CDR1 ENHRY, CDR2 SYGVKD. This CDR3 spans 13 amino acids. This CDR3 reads CAIREFGTGELFF. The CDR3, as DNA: TGTGCCATCAGGGAGTTCGGCACCGGGGAGCTGTTTTTT.

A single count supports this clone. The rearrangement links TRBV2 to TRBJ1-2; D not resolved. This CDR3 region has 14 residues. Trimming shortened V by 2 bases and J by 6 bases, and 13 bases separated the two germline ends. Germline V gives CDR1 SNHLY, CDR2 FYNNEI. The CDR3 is CASSEIQSIHGYTF. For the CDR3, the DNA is TGTGCCAGCAGTGAAATACAGAGCATTCATGGCTACACCTTC.

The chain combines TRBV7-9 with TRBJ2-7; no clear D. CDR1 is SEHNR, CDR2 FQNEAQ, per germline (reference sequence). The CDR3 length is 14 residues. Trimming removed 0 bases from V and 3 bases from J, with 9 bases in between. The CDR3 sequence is CASSLANSNYEQYF. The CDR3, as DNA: TGTGCCAGCAGCTTAGCGAATTCCAACTACGAGCAGTACTTC.

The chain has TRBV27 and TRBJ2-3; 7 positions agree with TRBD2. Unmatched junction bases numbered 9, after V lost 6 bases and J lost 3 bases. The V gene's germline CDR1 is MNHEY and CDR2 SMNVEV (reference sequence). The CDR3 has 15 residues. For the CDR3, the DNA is TGTGCCAGCAGGCGGTTGGGGGAGGGAACAGATACGCAGTATTTT. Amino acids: CASRRLGEGTDTQYF.

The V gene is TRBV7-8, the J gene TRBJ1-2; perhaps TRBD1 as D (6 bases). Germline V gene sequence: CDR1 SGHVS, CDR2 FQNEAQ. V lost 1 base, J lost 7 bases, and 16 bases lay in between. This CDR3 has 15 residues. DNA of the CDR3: TGTGCCAGCAGCTTAGGGGGGGCGGTTTTAGCTGGCTACACCTTC. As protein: CASSLGGAVLAGYTF.